A single sample gave rise to the 19 T cell receptor beta chains below, sequenced in a study of cytomegalovirus exposure and HLA in healthy donors. Primers: 60 Vbeta forward and 13 Jbeta reverse. Assay: immunoSEQ multiplex PCR; the TCRdb copy retains only in-frame clones and omits some. The sample yields approximately 110,000 clones, roughly 74% seen once. Input material: PBMCs. The receptors originated from a woman in her forties or fifties in good health and CMV-seropositive.

This sequence joins TRBV29-1 and TRBJ2-7; 7 bases are shared with TRBD1. Per the germline V gene, CDR1 is SQVTM and CDR2 is ANQGSEA. V shed 7 bases and J 6 bases; nucleotides not matched to a gene: 6. The CDR3 consists of 11 residues. The CDR3 region has the DNA TGCAGCGCCCGACAGGGTTCCGAGCAGTACTTC. It translates to CSARQGSEQYF.

V is TRBV6-1 and J is TRBJ2-1, with TRBD1 matching over 10 bases. This CDR3 region has 16 residues. Per germline, CDR1 MNHNS and CDR2 SASEGT. Unmatched junction bases numbered 7, after V lost 4 bases and J lost 4 bases. The CDR3 protein is CASSVRDRGPYNEQFF. Written as DNA, the CDR3 is TGTGCCAGCAGTGTCCGGGACAGGGGACCTTACAATGAGCAGTTCTTC.

A single count supports this clone. The chain is built from TRBV5-1 and TRBJ1-6, with 7 nucleotides matching TRBD1. Trimming cost V 0 bases and J 7 bases; bases outside gene matches: 4. The CDR3 has 15 residues. CDR1 is SGHRS and CDR2 is YFSETQ in the germline V gene. The CDR3, as DNA: TGCGCCAGCAGCTTGGGACAGGGTGCAAATTCACCCCTCCACTTT. Its protein is CASSLGQGANSPLHF.

The gene calls are TRBV19 and TRBJ2-2, with D perhaps TRBD1 (6 bases). This CDR3 has 19 amino acids. V was trimmed by 0 bases and J by 5 bases, leaving 22 bases between them. CDR1 and CDR2 from the germline V gene are LNHDA and SQIVND (reference sequence). CDR3 nucleotides: TGTGCCAGTAGTATAGATCTATCCCCAGGGGAATTAGAGACCGGGGAGCTGTTTTTT. This codes for CASSIDLSPGELETGELFF.

The chain combines TRBV27 with TRBJ1-6, with a possible D match to TRBD1 (5 bases). The CDR3 is made up of 14 amino acids. V dropped 5 bases and J dropped 12 bases, with 17 bases sitting between them. Germline values: CDR1 MNHEY, CDR2 SMNVEV (reference sequence). The CDR3: CASSPPPGTQPLHF. CDR3 nucleotides: TGTGCCAGCAGTCCCCCCCCTGGGACTCAACCCCTCCACTTT.

This sequence joins TRBV2 and TRBJ2-5; the D gene is possibly TRBD1 (6 bases). Trimming cost V 3 bases and J 4 bases, with 9 bases left between them. CDR3 length equals 13 residues. The V gene's germline CDR1 is SNHLY and CDR2 FYNNEI. The CDR3 region has the DNA TGTGCCAGCAGTGAGAACAGGGTAGAGACCCAGTACTTC. Residues: CASSENRVETQYF.

The rearrangement joins TRBV4-3 to TRBJ1-6; D gene uncertain. Germline V gives CDR1 LGHNA, CDR2 YSLEER. V lost 1 base and J lost 13, with 17 bases in between. The length of the CDR3 is 15 residues. CDR3 nucleotides: TGCGCCAGCAGCCAAGTTCGCGGCGGAGGATGGCCCCTCCACTTT. This translates into CASSQVRGGGWPLHF.

The chain joins TRBV6-5 to TRBJ1-4; the D gene is possibly TRBD1 (6 bases). V lost 6 bases and J 8 bases, leaving 16 bases between the germline ends. Germline V gene data show CDR1 as MNHEY and CDR2 as SVGAGI. The CDR3 has 14 amino acids. The CDR3 bases are TGTGCCAGCAGAAGGACAGCGTTTGGAGAAAAACTGTTTTTT. This codes for CASRRTAFGEKLFF.

The rearrangement links TRBV4-1 to TRBJ2-3; 9 nucleotides align to TRBD1. CDR3 size: 17 residues. With V trimmed by 1 base and J by 3 bases, 8 bases remained unmatched. CDR1 is MGHRA, CDR2 YSYEKL, per germline. The CDR3 reads CASSQALGQGWTDTQYF. DNA of the CDR3: TGCGCCAGCAGCCAAGCCTTAGGACAGGGGTGGACAGATACGCAGTATTTT.

The rearrangement uses TRBV9 and TRBJ1-6, with TRBD1 matching over 7 bases. Germline V gives CDR1 SGDLS, CDR2 YYNGEE. The CDR3 is 14 amino acids. With 3 bases clipped from V and 13 bases from J, the junction kept 10 bases outside the gene matches. The CDR3 here is CASSAWDSRSPLHF. The CDR3 DNA follows: TGTGCCAGCAGCGCCTGGGACAGCAGATCGCCCCTCCACTTT.

The chain has TRBV2 and TRBJ1-5; 7 nucleotides agree with TRBD1. The junction had 4 bases not matched to a gene; V was cut back by 6 bases and J by 2 bases. Germline V gene data show CDR1 as SNHLY and CDR2 as FYNNEI. The CDR3 contains 14 residues. The CDR3: CASSAGQGNQPQHF. The DNA of the CDR3 is TGTGCCAGCAGCGCCGGACAGGGCAATCAGCCCCAGCATTTT.

The gene calls are TRBV7-9 and TRBJ2-7; 8 bases are shared with TRBD1. J was trimmed by 5 bases and V by 4 bases; bases with no gene match: 1. CDR3 length: 12 residues. Germline values: CDR1 SEHNR, CDR2 FQNEAQ (reference sequence). CDR3 amino acids: CASSWTGHEQYF. DNA for the CDR3: TGTGCCAGCAGCTGGACAGGGCACGAGCAGTACTTC.

This chain joins TRBV6-1 and TRBJ2-7; tentative D call: TRBD1 (6 bases). The ends were cut back, 1 base at V and 3 bases at J, with 10 bases in the middle. From germline, CDR1 is MNHNS and CDR2 SASEGT. The CDR3 extends over 14 amino acids. CDR3 in DNA: TGTGCCAGCAGTGAAGGGACAGCCGGCTACGAGCAGTACTTC. Protein: CASSEGTAGYEQYF.

This clone turned up a few times. This chain connects TRBV4-3 to TRBJ1-2, with D perhaps matching TRBD1 (5 bases). This CDR3 is 15 amino acids long. V was cut by 0 bases and J by 1 base, with 9 bases left in between. Germline-derived CDR1 and CDR2 are LGHNA and YSLEER. The CDR3 is CASSQDRTNNYGYTF. In nucleotides, the CDR3 is TGCGCCAGCAGCCAAGATCGGACAAATAACTATGGCTACACCTTC.

This clone appeared once. One end of the junction fails to match germline, which may point to a read error. This chain links TRBV6-5 with TRBJ2-1; 7 bases are a match to TRBD1. Germline V CDR1 and CDR2: MNHEY, SVGAGI. The CDR3 covers 15 residues. The CDR3 here is CASSDSGTAYNEQFF. For the CDR3, the DNA is TGTGCCAGCAGTGACTCCGGGACAGCCTACAATGAGCAGTTCTTC.

This rearrangement joins TRBV7-2 to TRBJ2-7, with 11 bases fitting TRBD2. V lost 6 bases to trimming and J lost 0 bases; unmatched junction nucleotides: 4. The CDR3 consists of 15 residues. Germline CDR1 is SGHTA and CDR2 is FQGNSA. CDR3 loop: CASSFTSGGSYEQYF. The CDR3 DNA reads TGTGCCAGCAGTTTTACTAGCGGGGGCTCCTACGAGCAGTACTTC. Full variable domain (remainder filled in from reference TRBV7-2 and TRBJ2-7): GAGVSQSPSNKVTEKGKDVELRCDPISGHTALYWYRQSLGQGLEFLIYFQGNSAPDKSGLPSDRFSAERTGGSVSTLTIQRTQQEDSAVYLCASSFTSGGSYEQYFGPGTRLTVT.

V usage is TRBV7-3 and J usage is TRBJ2-6, with 11 bases that match TRBD1. The CDR3 covers 17 residues. The V gene's germline CDR1 is SGHTA and CDR2 FQGTGA. V was pared by 1 base and J by 2 bases, with 1 base of the junction left unmatched. CDR3 sequence reads: CASSLKGQGAGANVLTF. The DNA of the CDR3 is TGTGCCAGCAGCTTAAAGGGACAGGGGGCTGGGGCCAACGTCCTGACTTTC.

This clone was observed a handful of times. One end of the junction is discordant with germline, which a read error may explain. The rearrangement joins TRBV7-9 to TRBJ2-5; 7 nucleotides align to TRBD1. CDR3 length: 19 residues. Germline V CDR1 and CDR2: SEHNR, FQNEAQ (reference sequence). CDR3 coding DNA: TGTGCCAGCAGCCTAGCTGGGGGAATTACAGGGGCCCGCCAAGAGACCCAGTACTTC. It codes for CASSLAGGITGARQETQYF.

The rearrangement links TRBV6-5 to TRBJ2-1; 8 bases agree with TRBD2. The V gene end was trimmed by 6 bases and the J gene end by 2 bases; junction bases not matched to a gene: 6. CDR1 and CDR2 from the germline V gene are MNHEY and SVGAGI. This CDR3 region has 15 residues. CDR3 DNA: TGTGCCAGCAGAACCTCGGGGGGGCCCTACAATGAGCAGTTCTTC. Its translation is CASRTSGGPYNEQFF.